Each of the 7 T cell receptor beta chains below was sequenced from the same sample in a study of blood T cell repertoires in COVID-19. Only in-frame clones appear in the TCRdb table, and some are missing; sequencing was by immunoSEQ multiplex PCR. The sample consists of roughly 100,000 clones, 60% to 80% of them appearing once. The sample was peripheral blood. The source of these receptors is a man aged 55 to 70 with active or convalescent COVID-19.

The V gene is TRBV4-1, the J gene TRBJ1-2; D gene unclear. V lost 0 bases and J lost 0, with 8 bases in between. There are 15 residues in the CDR3. Per germline, CDR1 MGHRA and CDR2 YSYEKL. CDR3 sequence (DNA): TGCGCCAGCAGCCAAGAACGACACTCTAACTATGGCTACACCTTC. This sequence encodes CASSQERHSNYGYTF.

V usage is TRBV12-3 or TRBV12-4 and J usage is TRBJ2-1, with 7 bases that match TRBD1. Trimming at V came to 5 bases and at J to 12 bases, leaving 7 bases not matched to a gene. The CDR3 covers 12 residues. In nucleotides, the CDR3 is TGTGCCAGCAGTACAGGGGACAATTTGCAGTTCTTC. This gives the protein CASSTGDNLQFF.

V is TRBV5-6 and J is TRBJ2-7; 8 bases agree with TRBD2. This CDR3 comprises 14 residues. J gave up 9 bases and V 2 bases, and 10 bases lay outside the gene matches. In germline, CDR1 is SGHDT, CDR2 YYEEEE. This CDR3 reads CASSFYSGVARQYV. In DNA, the CDR3 is TGTGCCAGCAGCTTCTATAGCGGGGTGGCGAGGCAGTACGTC.

The chain combines TRBV19 with TRBJ1-1, with a weak D call TRBD1 (6 bases). The germline gives CDR1 LNHDA, CDR2 SQIVND (reference sequence). The V end lost 6 bases, the J end lost 6 bases, and 11 bases lay between the germline ends. This CDR3 is built from 12 residues. CDR3 protein: CASRQQGPEAFF. The CDR3 nucleotides are TGTGCCAGTAGACAACAGGGCCCTGAAGCTTTCTTT.

The chain carries TRBV18 and TRBJ2-2; tentatively, D is TRBD2 (6 bases). Deletions cut 0 bases from V and 1 base from J, with 6 bases between. CDR3 length: 15 amino acids. Germline CDR1 is KGHSH and CDR2 is LQKENI. Here the CDR3 reads CASSPPGGNTGELFF. CDR3 bases: TGTGCCAGCTCACCACCGGGGGGGAACACCGGGGAGCTGTTTTTT.

V is TRBV19 and J is TRBJ2-2; D uncertain. V was clipped by 1 base and J by 7 bases, with 16 bases between them. The CDR3 loop spans 16 amino acids. CDR1 and CDR2 (germline): LNHDA, SQIVND (reference sequence). CDR3 amino acids: CASSIALPFGGGELFF. CDR3 in DNA: TGTGCCAGTAGTATAGCACTTCCTTTTGGTGGCGGGGAGCTGTTTTTT.

This clone was counted a few times. The chain uses TRBV19 and TRBJ2-2, with TRBD2 matching 13 bases. The V gene's germline CDR1 is LNHDA and CDR2 SQIVND (reference sequence). The V and J ends lost 4 bases and 5 bases, in that order; junction bases with no gene match: 7. This CDR3 contains 17 residues. CDR3 sequence (DNA): TGTGCCAGTAGTAAAAGGACTAGCGGGAGTAAAACCGGGGAGCTGTTTTTT. As protein: CASSKRTSGSKTGELFF.